This TCR beta chain came from a study of cytotoxic CD8 clonotypes in ibrutinib-treated CLL. On the study more broadly: Among responders, about 25 were partial and 2 complete; after median about 70 months, around 15 stayed remitted and about 12 progressed. An average of about 250,000 productive templates and 80,000 to 100,000 productive rearrangements was obtained per sample. Findings of the study overall: Clonality measured at baseline exceeded age-matched healthy donors, tracking circulating CD8+ T-cell counts. Upon ibrutinib response clonality rose, and upon progression it fell back toward baseline.

The method was immunoSEQ multiplex PCR; TCRdb's version includes in-frame clones alone and lacks a portion of them. This repertoire shows more than 12,000 clones, approximately 48% found once; its top ten account for around 35%. Of note for this clone: The antigen is undetermined.

This specimen consisted of PBMCs, obtained at a roughly 22-month disease-progression time point, from a patient treated with ibrutinib. The clonotype originates from a human donor with chronic lymphocytic leukemia.

CDR3 in amino acids: CASSSRDGSYEQYF. For the CDR3, the DNA is TGTGCCAGCAGCTCCCGGGACGGGTCCTACGAGCAGTACTTC. The gene calls are TRBV7-6 and TRBJ2-7, with D perhaps assigned TRBD1 or TRBD2 (5 bases each). The germline V and J ends were trimmed by 4 bases and 1 base, with 11 bases remaining between them. From germline, CDR1 is SGHVS and CDR2 FNYEAQ. The CDR3 is 14 residues long.